This is a list of T cell receptor beta chains from one sample in a study of T cells of healthy individuals. TCRdb passed the 5' RACE reads through MiXCR, listing each CDR3 protein once. The repertoire holds about 53,000 distinct CDR3 sequences, with under 15% as singletons. These receptors came from a human donor in good health. The CDR3 runs from the conserved cysteine through the conserved F or W. Fields, in order: CDR3 DNA, CDR3 protein, D gene, J gene, clone size, V gene. D genes are given only for firm matches. Size values are once, few and many counts, or a class for expanded clones, and some rows have none.

TGTGCCAGTCTCTTGTTGGGGGGCTCTACCGGGGAGCTGTTTTTT CASLLLGGSTGELFF NA TRBJ2-2 NA TRBV2
TGTGCCAGCAGCCCAGGGGCTGGAAACACCATATATTTT CASSPGAGNTIYF NA TRBJ1-3 NA TRBV7-3
TGTGCCAGCAGCCCACGGGGGACAGGTAGTGGTACCGGGGAGCTGTTTTTT CASSPRGTGSGTGELFF TRBD1 TRBJ2-2 many TRBV7-7
TGCGCCAGCAGCCAGGAAGGGATATATGGCTACACCTTC CASSQEGIYGYTF NA TRBJ1-2 many TRBV4-3
TGTGCCAGCAGTTTATCGGTGAGCTCCTACGAGCAGTACTTC CASSLSVSSYEQYF NA TRBJ2-7 many TRBV27
TGTGCCATCAGTGACGGGAGACCTAGCACAGATACGCAGTATTTT CAISDGRPSTDTQYF NA TRBJ2-3 many TRBV10-3
TGCAGTGCTGCCTCTCGGGACAGGTTTAAGGGCAATCAGCCCCAGCATTTT CSAASRDRFKGNQPQHF TRBD1 TRBJ1-5 few TRBV20-1
TGCGCCAGCAGCTTAGGGACGGATAACAATGAGCAGTTCTTC CASSLGTDNNEQFF NA TRBJ2-1 many TRBV4-3
TGTGCCAGCAGCTTAGATCCGGTTTATACGCAGTATTTT CASSLDPVYTQYF NA TRBJ2-3 few TRBV7-2
TGTGCCAGCAGCAAAGCCACCTCAACTAATGAAAAACTGTTTTTT CASSKATSTNEKLFF NA TRBJ1-4 many TRBV21-1
TGTGCCAGCAGCCCCGTAGGGGGGAGCACCGGGGAGCTGTTTTTT CASSPVGGSTGELFF NA TRBJ2-2 few TRBV6-5
TGTGCCAGTAGTATTTGGGAGTTAAACACCGGGGAGCTGTTTTTT CASSIWELNTGELFF NA TRBJ2-2 many TRBV19